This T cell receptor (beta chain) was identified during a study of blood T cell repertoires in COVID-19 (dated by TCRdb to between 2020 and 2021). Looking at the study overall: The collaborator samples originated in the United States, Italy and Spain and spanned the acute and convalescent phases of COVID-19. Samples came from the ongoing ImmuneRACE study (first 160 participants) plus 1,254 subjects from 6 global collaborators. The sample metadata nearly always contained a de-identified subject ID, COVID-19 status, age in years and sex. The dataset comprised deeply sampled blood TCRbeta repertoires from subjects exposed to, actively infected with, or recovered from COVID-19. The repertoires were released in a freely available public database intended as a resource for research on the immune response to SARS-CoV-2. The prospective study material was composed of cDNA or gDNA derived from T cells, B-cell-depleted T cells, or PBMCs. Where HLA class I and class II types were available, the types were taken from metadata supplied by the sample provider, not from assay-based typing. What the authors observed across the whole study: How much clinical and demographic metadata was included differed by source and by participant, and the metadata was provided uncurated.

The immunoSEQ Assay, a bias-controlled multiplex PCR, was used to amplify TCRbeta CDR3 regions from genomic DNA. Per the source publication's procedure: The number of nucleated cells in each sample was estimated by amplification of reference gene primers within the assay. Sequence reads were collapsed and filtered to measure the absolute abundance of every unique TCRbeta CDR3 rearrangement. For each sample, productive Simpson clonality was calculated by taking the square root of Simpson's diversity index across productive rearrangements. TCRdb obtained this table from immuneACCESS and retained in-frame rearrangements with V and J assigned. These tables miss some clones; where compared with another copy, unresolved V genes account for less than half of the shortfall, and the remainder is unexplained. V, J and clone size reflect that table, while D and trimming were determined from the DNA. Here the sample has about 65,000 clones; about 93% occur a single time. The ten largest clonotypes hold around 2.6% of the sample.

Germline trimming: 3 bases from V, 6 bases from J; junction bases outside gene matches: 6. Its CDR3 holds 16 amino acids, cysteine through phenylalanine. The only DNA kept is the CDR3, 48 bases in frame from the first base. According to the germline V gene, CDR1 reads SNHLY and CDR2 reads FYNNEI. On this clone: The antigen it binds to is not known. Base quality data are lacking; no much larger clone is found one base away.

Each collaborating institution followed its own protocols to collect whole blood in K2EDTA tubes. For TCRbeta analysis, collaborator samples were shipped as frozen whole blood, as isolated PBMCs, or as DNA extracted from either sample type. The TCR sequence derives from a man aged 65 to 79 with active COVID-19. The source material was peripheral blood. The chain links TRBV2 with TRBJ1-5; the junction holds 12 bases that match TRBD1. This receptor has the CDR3 CASSDPGQGAGQPQHF. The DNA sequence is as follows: TGTGCCAGCAGTGACCCGGGACAGGGGGCGGGTCAGCCCCAGCATTTT.